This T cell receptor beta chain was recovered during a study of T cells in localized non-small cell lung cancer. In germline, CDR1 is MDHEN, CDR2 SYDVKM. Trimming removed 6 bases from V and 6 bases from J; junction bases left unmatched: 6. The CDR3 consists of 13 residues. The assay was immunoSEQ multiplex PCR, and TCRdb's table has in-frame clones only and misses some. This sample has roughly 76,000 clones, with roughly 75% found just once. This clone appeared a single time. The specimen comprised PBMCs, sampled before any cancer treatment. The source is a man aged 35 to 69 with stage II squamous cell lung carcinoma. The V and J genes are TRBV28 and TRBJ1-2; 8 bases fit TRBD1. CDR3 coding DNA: TGTGCCAGCAGACCAGGACAGGGTGATGGCTACACCTTC. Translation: CASRPGQGDGYTF.